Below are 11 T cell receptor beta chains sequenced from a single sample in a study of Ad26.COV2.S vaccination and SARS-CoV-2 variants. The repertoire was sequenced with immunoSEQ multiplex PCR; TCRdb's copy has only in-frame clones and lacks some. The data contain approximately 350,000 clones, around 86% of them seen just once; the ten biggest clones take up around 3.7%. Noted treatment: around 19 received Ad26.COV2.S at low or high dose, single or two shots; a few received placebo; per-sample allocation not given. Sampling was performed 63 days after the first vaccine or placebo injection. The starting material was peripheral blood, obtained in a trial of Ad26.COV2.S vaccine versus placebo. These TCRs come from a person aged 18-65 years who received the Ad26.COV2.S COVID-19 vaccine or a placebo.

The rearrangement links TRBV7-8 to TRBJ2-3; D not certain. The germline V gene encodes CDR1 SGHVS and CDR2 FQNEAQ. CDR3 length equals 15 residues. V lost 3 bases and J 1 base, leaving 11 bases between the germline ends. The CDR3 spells CASSFRPGGTDTQYF. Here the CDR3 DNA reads TGTGCCAGCAGCTTCCGTCCCGGCGGCACAGATACGCAGTATTTT.

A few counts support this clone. This chain's CDR3 is CASRLTSGGTGELFF. CDR3 sequence (DNA): TGTGCCAGCAGACTGACTAGCGGGGGTACAGGGGAGCTGTTTTTT. The chain carries TRBV3-1 (or the pseudogene TRBV3-2) and TRBJ2-2; TRBD2 matches at 12 bases. The CDR3 consists of 15 residues. Trimming took 6 bases from V and 8 from J; bases not matched to a gene: 7. From germline, CDR1 is LGHDT and CDR2 YNNKEL (reference sequence).

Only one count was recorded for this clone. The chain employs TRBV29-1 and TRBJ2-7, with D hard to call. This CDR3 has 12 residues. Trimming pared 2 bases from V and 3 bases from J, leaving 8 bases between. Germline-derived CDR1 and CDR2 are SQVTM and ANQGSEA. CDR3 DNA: TGCAGCGTTGAAATTCGTGGCTACGAGCAGTACTTC. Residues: CSVEIRGYEQYF.

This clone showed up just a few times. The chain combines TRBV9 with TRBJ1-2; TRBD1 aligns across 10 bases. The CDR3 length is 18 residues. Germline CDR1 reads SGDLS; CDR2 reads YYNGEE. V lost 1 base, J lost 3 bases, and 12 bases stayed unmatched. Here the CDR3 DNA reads TGTGCCAGCAGCGTAACCGGGACAGGGGTTCCCTCGGACTATGGCTACACCTTC. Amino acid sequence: CASSVTGTGVPSDYGYTF.

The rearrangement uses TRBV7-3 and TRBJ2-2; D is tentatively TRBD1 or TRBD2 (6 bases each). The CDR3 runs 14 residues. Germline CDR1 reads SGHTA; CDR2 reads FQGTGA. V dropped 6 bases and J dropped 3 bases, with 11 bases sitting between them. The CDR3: CASRGGGHTGELFF. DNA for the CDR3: TGTGCCAGCAGAGGGGGAGGCCACACCGGGGAGCTGTTTTTT. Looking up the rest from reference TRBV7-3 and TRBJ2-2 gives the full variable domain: GAGVSQTPSNKVTEKGKYVELRCDPISGHTALYWYRQSLGQGPEFLIYFQGTGAADDSGLPNDRFFAVRPEGSVSTLKIQRTERGDSAVYLCASRGGGHTGELFFGEGSRLTVL.

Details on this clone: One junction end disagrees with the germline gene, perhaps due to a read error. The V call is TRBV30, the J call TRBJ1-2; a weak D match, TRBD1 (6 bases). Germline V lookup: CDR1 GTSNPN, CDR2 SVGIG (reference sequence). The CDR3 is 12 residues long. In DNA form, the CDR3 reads TGTGCCTGCAGTGGGGGCCGCTATGGCTACACCTTC. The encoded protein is CACSGGRYGYTF.

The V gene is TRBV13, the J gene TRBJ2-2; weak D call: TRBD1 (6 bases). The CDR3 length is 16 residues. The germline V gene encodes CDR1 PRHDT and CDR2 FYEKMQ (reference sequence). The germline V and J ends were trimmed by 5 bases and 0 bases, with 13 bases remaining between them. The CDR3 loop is CASSPTGTTNTGELFF. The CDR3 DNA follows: TGTGCCAGCAGCCCCACCGGGACAACGAACACCGGGGAGCTGTTTTTT.

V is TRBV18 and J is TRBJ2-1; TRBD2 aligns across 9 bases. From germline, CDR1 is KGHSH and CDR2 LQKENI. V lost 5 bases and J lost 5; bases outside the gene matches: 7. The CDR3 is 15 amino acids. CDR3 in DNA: TGTGCCAGCTCATCGGAGGGACTAGCACACAATGAGCAGTTCTTC. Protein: CASSSEGLAHNEQFF.

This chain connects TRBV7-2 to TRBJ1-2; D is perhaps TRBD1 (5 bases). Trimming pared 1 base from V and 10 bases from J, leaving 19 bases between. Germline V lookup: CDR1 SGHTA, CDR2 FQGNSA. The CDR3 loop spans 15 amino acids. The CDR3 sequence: CASSLEPQVLGDYTF. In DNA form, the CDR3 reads TGTGCCAGCAGCTTAGAACCTCAGGTCCTGGGGGACTACACCTTC.

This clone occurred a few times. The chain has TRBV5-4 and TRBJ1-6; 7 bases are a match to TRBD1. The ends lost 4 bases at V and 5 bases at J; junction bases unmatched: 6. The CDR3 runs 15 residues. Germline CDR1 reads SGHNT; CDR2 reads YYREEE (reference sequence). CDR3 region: CASSVHRGDNSPLHF. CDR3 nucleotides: TGTGCCAGCAGCGTCCACAGGGGTGATAATTCACCCCTCCACTTT.

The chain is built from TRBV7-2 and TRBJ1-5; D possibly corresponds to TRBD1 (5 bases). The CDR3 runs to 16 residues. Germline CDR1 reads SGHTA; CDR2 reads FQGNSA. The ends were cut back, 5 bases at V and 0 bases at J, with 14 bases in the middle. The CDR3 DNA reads TGTGCCAGCAGCCCTAACTATGGGGCTAGCAATCAGCCCCAGCATTTT. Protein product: CASSPNYGASNQPQHF.